Described below is a single TCR beta chain sequence and its context. Antigen unknown. Other DNA sequences in this specimen translate into the identical CDR3. CDR1 is SEHNR and CDR2 is FQNEAQ in the germline V gene (reference sequence). Trimming took off 2 bases at V and 2 bases at J, with 6 bases between the two ends. The CDR3 spans 13 residues. The sample belongs to a study of T cell responses to AZD1222 COVID-19 vaccine. Broader study findings: Increased Spike-specific TCR breadth and depth were observed after two AZD1222 doses.

Profiled with immunoSEQ multiplex PCR; TCRdb holds only in-frame clones, not every one. The sample lists about 130,000 clones; 88% were seen once. This sequence was found in an adult who received the AZD1222 COVID-19 vaccine. The sequenced sample was peripheral blood, obtained 28 days after the second AZD1222 dose. The chain combines TRBV7-9 with TRBJ1-2; D is undetermined. CDR3 sequence: CASSLNGNYGYTF. The DNA of the CDR3 is TGTGCCAGCAGCTTAAACGGAAACTATGGCTACACCTTC.